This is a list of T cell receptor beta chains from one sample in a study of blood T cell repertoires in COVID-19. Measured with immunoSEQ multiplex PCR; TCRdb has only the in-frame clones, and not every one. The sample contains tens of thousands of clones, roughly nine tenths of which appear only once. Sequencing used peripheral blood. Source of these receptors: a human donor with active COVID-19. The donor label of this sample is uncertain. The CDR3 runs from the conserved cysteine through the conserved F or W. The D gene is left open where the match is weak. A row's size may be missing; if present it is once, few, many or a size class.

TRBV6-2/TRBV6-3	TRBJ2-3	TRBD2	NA	CASSYSPGLAGVSTDTQYF	TGTGCCAGCAGTTACTCTCCGGGACTAGCGGGGGTTAGCACAGATACGCAGTATTTT
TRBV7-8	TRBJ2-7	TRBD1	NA	CASSAGQGNEQYF	TGTGCCAGCAGCGCCGGACAGGGTAACGAGCAGTACTTC
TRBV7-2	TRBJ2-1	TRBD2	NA	CASIPGLASLSSYNEQFF	TGTGCCAGCATACCGGGACTAGCCTCTCTCAGCTCCTACAATGAGCAGTTCTTC
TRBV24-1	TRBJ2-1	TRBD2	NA	CATSDSASGVKRDEQFF	TGTGCCACCAGTGACTCGGCTAGCGGGGTCAAAAGGGATGAGCAGTTCTTC
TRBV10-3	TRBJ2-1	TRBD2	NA	CAISEQASGGNEQFF	TGTGCCATCAGTGAGCAGGCTAGCGGGGGCAATGAGCAGTTCTTC
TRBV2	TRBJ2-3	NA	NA	CASSITGDTQYF	TGTGCCAGCAGCATCACGGGGGATACGCAGTATTTT
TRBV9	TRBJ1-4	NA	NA	CASSVVGGTVGEKLFF	TGTGCCAGCAGCGTAGTTGGAGGGACGGTCGGTGAAAAACTGTTTTTT
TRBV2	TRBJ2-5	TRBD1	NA	CASRHQDRGETQYF	TGTGCCAGCAGACACCAGGACAGGGGAGAGACCCAGTACTTC
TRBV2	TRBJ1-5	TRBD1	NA	CASSEMTGGNQPQHF	TGTGCCAGCAGTGAAATGACAGGGGGCAATCAGCCCCAGCATTTT
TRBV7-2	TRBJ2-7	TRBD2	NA	CASSSRGTSGRAYEQYF	TGTGCCAGCAGCTCGCGGGGGACTAGCGGGAGGGCCTACGAGCAGTACTTC
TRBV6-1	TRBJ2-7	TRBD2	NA	CASSVAGRGREQYF	TGTGCCAGCAGTGTAGCGGGAAGGGGTCGGGAGCAGTACTTC
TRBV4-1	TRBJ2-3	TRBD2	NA	CASSQDPPSGFADTQYF	TGCGCCAGCAGCCAAGATCCCCCTAGCGGGTTCGCAGATACGCAGTATTTT
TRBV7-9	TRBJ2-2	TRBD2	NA	CASSVASGGFTNTGELFF	TGTGCCAGCAGCGTCGCCAGCGGGGGGTTTACGAACACCGGGGAGCTGTTTTTT
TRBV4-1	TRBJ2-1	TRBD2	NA	CASSQERTSGVDNEQFF	TGCGCCAGCAGCCAAGAGCGGACTAGCGGGGTGGACAATGAGCAGTTCTTC
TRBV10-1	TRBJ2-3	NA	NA	CASSGEVDTQYF	TGCGCCAGCAGCGGAGAGGTTGATACGCAGTATTTT
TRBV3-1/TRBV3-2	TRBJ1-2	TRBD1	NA	CASSQESGQGGLDYGYTF	TGTGCCAGCAGCCAAGAATCCGGACAGGGAGGTTTAGACTATGGCTACACCTTC
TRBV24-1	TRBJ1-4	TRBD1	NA	CATSDTGVEKLFF	TGTGCCACCAGTGATACAGGGGTCGAAAAACTGTTTTTT
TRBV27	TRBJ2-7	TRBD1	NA	CASSPGTAPRSEQYF	TGTGCCAGCAGTCCAGGGACAGCACCTAGATCCGAGCAGTACTTC
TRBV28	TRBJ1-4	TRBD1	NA	CASSLKGTVATNEKLFF	TGTGCCAGCAGTCTAAAAGGGACAGTTGCAACTAATGAAAAACTGTTTTTT
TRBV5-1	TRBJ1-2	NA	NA	CASSLLSSGGYGYTF	TGCGCCAGCAGCTTGTTATCGTCCGGGGGCTATGGCTACACCTTC
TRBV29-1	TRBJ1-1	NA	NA	CSVEGQLNTEAFF	TGCAGCGTTGAAGGGCAGTTGAACACTGAAGCTTTCTTT
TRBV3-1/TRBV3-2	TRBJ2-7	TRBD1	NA	CASSQVPGQGVYEQYF	TGTGCCAGCAGCCAAGTGCCGGGACAGGGAGTCTACGAGCAGTACTTC
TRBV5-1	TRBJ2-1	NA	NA	CASSPDFYNEQFF	TGCGCCAGCAGCCCTGACTTCTACAATGAGCAGTTCTTC
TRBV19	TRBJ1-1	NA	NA	CASSMSPQGQDTEAFF	TGTGCCAGTAGTATGAGTCCCCAGGGTCAGGACACTGAAGCTTTCTTT
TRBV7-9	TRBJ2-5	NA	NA	CASSLSTARGETQYF	TGTGCCAGCAGCTTATCAACGGCCCGGGGGGAGACCCAGTACTTC
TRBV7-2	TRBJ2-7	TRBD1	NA	CASSLSGTGVYEQYF	TGTGCCAGCAGCTTGTCCGGGACAGGGGTCTACGAGCAGTACTTC
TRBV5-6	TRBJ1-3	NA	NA	CASSLQVNSGNTIYF	TGTGCCAGCAGCTTGCAGGTTAACTCTGGAAACACCATATATTTT
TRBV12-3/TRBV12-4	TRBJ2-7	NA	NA	CASSLAGSYEQYF	TGTGCCAGCAGTTTGGCAGGTTCCTACGAGCAGTACTTC
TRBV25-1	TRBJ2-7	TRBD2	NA	CASSASGYSSYEQYF	TGTGCCAGCAGTGCTAGCGGGTATAGCTCCTACGAGCAGTACTTC
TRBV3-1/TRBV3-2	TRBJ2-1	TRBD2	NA	CASSRTSGGRNEQFF	TGTGCCAGCAGCCGGACTAGCGGTGGGCGCAATGAGCAGTTCTTC
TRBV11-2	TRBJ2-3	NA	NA	CASSLGLGASTDTQYF	TGTGCCAGCAGCTTAGGACTAGGCGCTAGCACAGATACGCAGTATTTT
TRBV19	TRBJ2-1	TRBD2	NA	CASSPAGTSSNEQFF	TGTGCCAGTAGTCCTGCCGGGACTAGCAGCAATGAGCAGTTCTTC
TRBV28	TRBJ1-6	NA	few	CASTQGFSSPLHF	TGTGCCAGCACCCAGGGGTTTTCTTCACCCCTCCACTTT
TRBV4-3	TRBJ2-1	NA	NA	CASSLSGTSYNEQFF	TGCGCCAGCAGCTTAAGCGGAACCTCCTACAATGAGCAGTTCTTC
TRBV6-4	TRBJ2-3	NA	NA	CAHPPGGPLEGGADTQYF	TGTGCCCATCCCCCGGGAGGCCCGTTGGAGGGGGGGGCAGATACGCAGTATTTT
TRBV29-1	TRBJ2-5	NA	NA	CSVESGQGETQYF	TGCAGCGTTGAATCGGGGCAGGGGGAGACCCAGTACTTC
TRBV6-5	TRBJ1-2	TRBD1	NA	CASSRQGSGYTF	TGTGCCAGCAGTAGACAGGGGAGTGGCTACACCTTC
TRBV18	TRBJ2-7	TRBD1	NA	CASSPGGQEPYEQYF	TGTGCCAGCTCACCTGGCGGACAGGAACCCTACGAGCAGTACTTC
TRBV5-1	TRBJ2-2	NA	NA	CASSLGQKTNTGELFF	TGCGCCAGCAGCTTAGGACAGAAAACCAACACCGGGGAGCTGTTTTTT
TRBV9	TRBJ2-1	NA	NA	CASSPNSYNEQFF	TGTGCCAGCAGCCCCAACTCCTACAATGAGCAGTTCTTC
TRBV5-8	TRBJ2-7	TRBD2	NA	CASSKLAGGAYEQYF	TGTGCCAGCAGCAAACTAGCGGGAGGTGCCTACGAGCAGTACTTC